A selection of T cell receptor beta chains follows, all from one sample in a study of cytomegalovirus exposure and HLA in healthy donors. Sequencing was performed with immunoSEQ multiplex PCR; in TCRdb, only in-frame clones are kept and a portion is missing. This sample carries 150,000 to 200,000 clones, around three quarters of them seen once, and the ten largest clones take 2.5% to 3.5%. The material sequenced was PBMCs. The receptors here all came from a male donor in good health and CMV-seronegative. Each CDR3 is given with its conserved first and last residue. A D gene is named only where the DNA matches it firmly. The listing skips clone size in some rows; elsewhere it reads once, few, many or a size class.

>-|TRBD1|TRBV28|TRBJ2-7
TGTGCGGCCGGGACAGGGTCTAGCTCCTACGAGCAGTACTTC
CAAGTGSSSYEQYF
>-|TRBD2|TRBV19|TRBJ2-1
TGTGCCAGTAGGAGCGGGAGGGTTGCCAATGAGCAGTTCTTC
CASRSGRVANEQFF
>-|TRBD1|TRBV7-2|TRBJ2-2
TGTGCCACTCCGACAGGGCCGAACACCGGGGAGCTGTTTTTT
CATPTGPNTGELFF
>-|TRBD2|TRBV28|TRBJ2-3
TGTGCCAGCAGAGACCTAGCGGGACCCCAATATCGCACAGATACGCAGTATTTT
CASRDLAGPQYRTDTQYF
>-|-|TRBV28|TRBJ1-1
TGTGCCAGCCGGGGTAGAGACAGGTTTGGGACTGAAGCTTTCTTT
CASRGRDRFGTEAFF
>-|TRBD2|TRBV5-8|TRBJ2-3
TGTGCCAGCAGCATCAGCGGGAGGGCATGGGATACGCAGTATTTT
CASSISGRAWDTQYF
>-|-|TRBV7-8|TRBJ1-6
TGTGCCAGCAGCCGAACGTCCAGCTCCTATAATTCACCCCTCCACTTT
CASSRTSSSYNSPLHF
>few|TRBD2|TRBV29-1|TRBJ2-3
TGCAGCGTTTGGCCCCCGGGGGGAAACACAGATACGCAGTATTTT
CSVWPPGGNTDTQYF
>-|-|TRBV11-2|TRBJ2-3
TGTGCCAGCAGCCTCCTTGAGGCAGTACGCACAGATACGCAGTATTTT
CASSLLEAVRTDTQYF
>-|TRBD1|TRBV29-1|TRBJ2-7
TGCAGCGTTTTGACCGGGACAGGGACCGGCGAGCAGTACTTC
CSVLTGTGTGEQYF
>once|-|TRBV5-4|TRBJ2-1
TGTGCCAGCAGCTTAGAGGGGGGGAATGAGCAGTTCTTC
CASSLEGGNEQFF
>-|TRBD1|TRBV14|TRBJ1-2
TGTGCCAGCAGCCAAGGACAGGGTATGGTGACCTATGGCTACACCTTC
CASSQGQGMVTYGYTF
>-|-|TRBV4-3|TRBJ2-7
TGCGCCAGCAGCCAAGAGTGGGCCAGGGGTGGCCACGAGCAGTACTTC
CASSQEWARGGHEQYF
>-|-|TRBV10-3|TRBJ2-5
TGTGCCATCAGTGGTCCGGGAGCGCGGGAGACCCAGTACTTC
CAISGPGARETQYF
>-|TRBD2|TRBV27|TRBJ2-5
TGTGCCAGCAGTCGGGGGGGGGATAGGACCCAGTACTTC
CASSRGGDRTQYF
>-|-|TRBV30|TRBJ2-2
TGTGCACACAACGAAGGGGCGGGGACCGGGGAGCTGTTTTTT
CAHNEGAGTGELFF
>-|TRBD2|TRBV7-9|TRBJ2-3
TGTTCCAGCAGCTTAGCGGTGGGGACTAGTACAGATACGCAGTATTTT
CSSSLAVGTSTDTQYF
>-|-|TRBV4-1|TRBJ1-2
TGCGCCAGCAGCCAAGACCCCAACAGTACAGGGCGGGACACCTTC
CASSQDPNSTGRDTF
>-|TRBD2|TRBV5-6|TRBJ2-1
TGTGCCAGCAGCTTGGAACCGACTAGCGGGGTTACCTACAATGAGCAGTTCTTC
CASSLEPTSGVTYNEQFF
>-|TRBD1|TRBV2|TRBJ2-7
TGTGCCAGCAGCAGGGACAGGGCCTACGAGCAGTACTTC
CASSRDRAYEQYF
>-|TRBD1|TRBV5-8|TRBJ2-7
TGTGCCAGCAGTCGTTGGGGACAGGAAGGGTACGAGCAGTACTTC
CASSRWGQEGYEQYF
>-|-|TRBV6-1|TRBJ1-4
TGTGCCAGCAGTATCCCTGGCGGTGGACTGTTTTTT
CASSIPGGGLFF
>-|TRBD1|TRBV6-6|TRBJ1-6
TGTGCCAGCAGTTACCCGGACAGGGGAAATTCACCCCTCCACTTT
CASSYPDRGNSPLHF
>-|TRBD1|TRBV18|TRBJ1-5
TGTGCCAGCTCATCTGGGACAGGGGCGAGCAATCAGCCCCAGCATTTT
CASSSGTGASNQPQHF
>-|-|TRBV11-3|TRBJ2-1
TGTGCCAGCAGCCAAGCCCTGCGAAATGAGCAGTTCTTC
CASSQALRNEQFF
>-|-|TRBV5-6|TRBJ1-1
TGTGCCAGCAGCTTGTTACGGGGGAACACTGAAGCTTTCTTT
CASSLLRGNTEAFF
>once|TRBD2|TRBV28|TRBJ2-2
TGTGCCAGCAGTTTCCAGGTTGGGGGGGGGACCGGGGAGCTGTTTTTT
CASSFQVGGGTGELFF
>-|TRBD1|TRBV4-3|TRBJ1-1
TGCGCCAGCAGCGAGGACAGGGATGTTGGCACTGAAGCTTTCTTT
CASSEDRDVGTEAFF
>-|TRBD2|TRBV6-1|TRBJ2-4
TGTGCCAGCAGTGACGGGGGGGCTGTAAACATTCAGTACTTC
CASSDGGAVNIQYF
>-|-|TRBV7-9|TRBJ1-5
TGTGCCAGCAGCATGTATAGCAATCAGCCCCAGCATTTT
CASSMYSNQPQHF
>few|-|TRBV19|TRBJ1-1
TGTGCCAGTAGTATCCGCCGGGGGGTGGGCACTGAAGCTTTCTTT
CASSIRRGVGTEAFF
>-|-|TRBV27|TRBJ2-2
TGTGCCGTGACTACCGGCGGGGAGCTGTTTTTT
CAVTTGGELFF
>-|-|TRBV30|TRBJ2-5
TGTGCCTGGAGTGTACGGGCAGGGGTGGGGGAGACCCAGTACTTC
CAWSVRAGVGETQYF
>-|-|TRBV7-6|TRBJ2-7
TGTGCCAGCAGCTCGGTTTGGGGCAGGCACTACGAGCAGTACTTC
CASSSVWGRHYEQYF
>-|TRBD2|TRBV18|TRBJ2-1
TGTGCCAGCTCACCACCGGAGAGCGGGGGGGCCAGTGAGCAGTTCTTC
CASSPPESGGASEQFF
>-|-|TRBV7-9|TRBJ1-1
TGTGCCAGCAGCTTAGATCGGTTGAACACTGAAGCTTTCTTT
CASSLDRLNTEAFF